These T cell receptor beta chains were read from a single sample in a study of post-analysis software for immune sequencing data. TCRdb ran MiXCR on the PCR reads and lists one entry per CDR3 protein. The sample lists approximately 260,000 distinct CDR3 sequences, 35% to 40% seen once, with 4% to 6% in the top ten. Sequencing input: blood. These receptors all stem from a girl aged 5-17 years with multiple sclerosis. CDR3s include the opening cysteine and the closing phenylalanine or tryptophan. D genes are given only for firm matches. Rows may omit the clone size; those that give it use once, few, many or a size class.

size	D	V	CDR3
NA	NA	TRBV10-3	CAISAQGDYGYTF
few	NA	TRBV3-1	CASSQDGYNQPQHF
many	TRBD1	TRBV27	CASSPSGQGAWGANVLTF
NA	TRBD1	TRBV14	CASSQMDRGRNSPLHF
many	NA	TRBV20-1	CSAVLQGNTEAFF
NA	NA	TRBV20-1	CSAGGRNSNQPQHF
many	TRBD1	TRBV24-1	CATKGQGNNEQFF
NA	NA	TRBV30	CAWSERGNYGYTF
NA	TRBD2	TRBV13	CASCRREDGELFF
NA	TRBD1	TRBV5-1	CASSPKTGNGYTF
NA	TRBD2	TRBV20-1	CSARGDYNYNEQFF
few	NA	TRBV4-1	CASSQDPPGGGYGYTF
many	NA	TRBV27	CASSLRLPGYNEQFF
NA	TRBD2	TRBV7-2	CACSLGLAGGNEQFF
NA	TRBD2	TRBV6-6	CARSLPGLDDNTQYF
many	TRBD1	TRBV20-1	CSAGQGTDTQYF
many	NA	TRBV7-2	CASRRGLAGGETQYF
many	TRBD1	TRBV12-3/TRBV12-4	CASSVRGNEQFF
NA	NA	TRBV7-6	CASSLRNNYGYTF
NA	NA	TRBV7-2	CASSLTDEQYF
many	TRBD1	TRBV6-6	CASREDRAGTPEAFF
many	NA	TRBV6-5	CASSAPGRMNTEAFF
few	NA	TRBV6-1	CASGRQTTNEKRFF
NA	NA	TRBV7-2	CASSLAGTTKRNTIYF
NA	TRBD2	TRBV7-9	CASSSQASGGTYEQYF
NA	TRBD2	TRBV4-2	CASSQDSGRLNTGELFF
many	NA	TRBV6-1	CASSARGRGPLTQYF
NA	TRBD1	TRBV5-1	CASSVLDRGTEAFF
NA	NA	TRBV15	CATSRDRNNEQYF
many	NA	TRBV2	CESPDGYTF
NA	TRBD2	TRBV7-3	CASSLIPGASGVDTQYF
many	NA	TRBV12-3/TRBV12-4	CASSLLPSGGANTGELFF
many	TRBD2	TRBV15	CATSRDSAGGGNIQYF
NA	NA	TRBV29-1	CSAPNWANEQFF
many	NA	TRBV6-6	CASGYDGYTF
few	NA	TRBV6-5	CASSYSSWLAGTDTQYF
many	TRBD1	TRBV29-1	CSARQGANTEAFF